This T cell receptor beta chain derives from a study of graft-versus-host responses after intestinal transplantation. The CDR3 is made up of 16 amino acids. Germline values: CDR1 LNHDA, CDR2 SQIVND (reference sequence). V lost 6 bases, J lost 0 bases, and 7 bases stayed unmatched. Study-wide results and limits: Detected in recipient marrow were GvH clones, some of which were first observed in ileum or blood.

Of note for this clone: Its antigen is still unknown.

Clones were sequenced by immunoSEQ multiplex PCR, and TCRdb holds only the in-frame ones, with some missing. The sample yields about 88,000 clones, approximately 94% seen once. The clonotype was recovered from a human donor who was the organ donor for an intestinal transplant. The specimen was unstimulated CD4+ T cells sorted from spleen or lymph node cells, collected before transplant. The rearrangement joins TRBV19 to TRBJ1-5; 8 bases line up with TRBD1. The CDR3 loop reads CASSRGTGDSNQPQHF. The CDR3 DNA is TGTGCCAGTAGCCGGGGGACAGGCGATAGCAATCAGCCCCAGCATTTT.